Detailed here is one T cell receptor (beta chain). Antigen specificity is unknown. Other DNA sequences in this specimen translate into the identical CDR3. This specimen belongs to a study of cytomegalovirus exposure and HLA in healthy donors. Study-level findings and limits: Later analysis demonstrated an association between a missense DCLRE1C variant and TCR beta V- and J-gene trimming. The authors enumerated around 150 TCR beta chains as linked to cytomegalovirus.

Use of 60 Vbeta and 13 Jbeta primers characterized the PCR. Profiling relied on immunoSEQ multiplex PCR, and the TCRdb table lists in-frame clones only, not all of them. The sample records around 100,000 clones, around 80% being singletons. At collection, donors were nominally healthy, but unrecorded immune exposures were probable. V dropped 5 bases and J dropped 5 bases, with 7 bases sitting between them. CDR3 length: 11 amino acids. Germline CDR1 MNHNY, CDR2 SVGAGI (reference sequence). The chain employs TRBV6-6 and TRBJ2-7; no clear D gene. The sample consisted of PBMCs. The origin of this receptor is a woman between 40 and 50 years old in good health and CMV-seronegative. Here the CDR3 DNA reads TGTGCCAGCAGTCTACGGGACGAGCAGTACTTC. Amino acids: CASSLRDEQYF.